The sequence of this T cell receptor (beta chain) was determined in a study of blood T cell repertoires in COVID-19. Whole-study context: Specimens from acute and convalescent COVID-19 originated in the United States, Italy and Spain. Sources were T cells, B-cell-depleted T cells, or PBMCs; the material itself was cDNA or gDNA.

From germline, CDR1 is MNHEY and CDR2 SMNVEV (reference sequence). The CDR3 spans 16 residues. V lost 4 bases and J lost 4; bases outside the gene matches: 6. In the authors' workflow: How many nucleated cells were present was estimated from reference gene primer amplification. Produced via immunoSEQ multiplex PCR; TCRdb's table is partial and in-frame only. V, J and clone size derive from that table, while D and trimming were established from the DNA sequence. The table lists approximately 230,000 clones, around 88% of them singletons. Only one count was recorded for this clone. The sequencing sample was made of peripheral blood. This sequence originates from a man older than 75 with acute or convalescent COVID-19. The chain combines TRBV27 with TRBJ2-1; 11 bases line up with TRBD2. CDR3 DNA sequence: TGTGCCAGCAGTTCTTTAGCGGGGGGGACATACAATGAGCAGTTCTTC. It is translated as CASSSLAGGTYNEQFF.